This TCR beta chain was found in a study of CXCR3-negative and CXCR3-positive naive CD8 T cells. Study outcomes and limitations: Naive cells with CXCR3 showed TRB CDR3s that were more hydrophobic than those in CXCR3-negative naive cells.

With UMI labels, 5' RACE was used to prepare the TRB cDNA libraries. TCRdb processed the 5' RACE reads again and assigns one entry to each CDR3 protein, with no DNA. The sample has 4,500 to 6,000 distinct CDR3 sequences, and its top ten clones hold roughly 1.5%. Regarding this clonotype: Its target is not known.

Germline values: CDR1 SQVTM, CDR2 ANQGSEA. This CDR3 is 13 amino acids long. This rearrangement joins TRBV29-1 to TRBJ2-7. The sequence was collected from a human donor in good health. Some clones in this sample may be carry-over from other donors' samples. Sequenced: naive CXCR3+ CD8+ T cells from blood. Subset defined: CD45RO-CCR7+CD27+CD95- naive CD8+ T cells expressing CXCR3 (TNR3+). The CDR3 sequence: CSVTLDSSYEQYF.